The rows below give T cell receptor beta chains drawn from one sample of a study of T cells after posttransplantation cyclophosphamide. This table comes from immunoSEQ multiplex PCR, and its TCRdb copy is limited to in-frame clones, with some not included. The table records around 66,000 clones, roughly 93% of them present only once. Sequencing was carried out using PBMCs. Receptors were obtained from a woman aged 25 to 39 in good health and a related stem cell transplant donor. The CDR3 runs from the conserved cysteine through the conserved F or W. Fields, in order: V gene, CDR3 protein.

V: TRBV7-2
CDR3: CASSLDGGRFETQYF

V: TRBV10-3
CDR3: CAISEQLFSYNEQFF

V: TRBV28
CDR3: CASSAPGQGSYEQYF

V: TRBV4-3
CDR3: CASSQVVRGRGYEQYF

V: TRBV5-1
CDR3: CASSLTGNTEAFF

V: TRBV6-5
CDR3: CASSYLQGATEAFF

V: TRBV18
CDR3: CASSPTTGGFHEQYF

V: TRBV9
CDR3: CASSVEGVSNQPQHF

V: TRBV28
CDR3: CASVPGTNTEAFF

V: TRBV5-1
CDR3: CASSLLASGDTQYF

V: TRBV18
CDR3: CASSPKQGANGYTF

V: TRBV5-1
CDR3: CASSLAGGGLNIQYF

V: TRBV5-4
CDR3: CASSWSGGANEQFF

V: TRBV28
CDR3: CASSLIKKGGNEKLFF

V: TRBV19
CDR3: CATEGAGYEQYF

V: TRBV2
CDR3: CASNRDRGNGYTF

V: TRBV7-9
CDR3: CASSLAGGLAGELFF

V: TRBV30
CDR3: CAWSRPGSYNSPLHF

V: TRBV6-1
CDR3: CASRTQEGNTEAFF

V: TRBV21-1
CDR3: CASSNDVGGKDYGYTF

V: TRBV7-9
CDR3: CASSLGGGGNTNYGYTF

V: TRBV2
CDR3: CASSDRGLSGNTIYF

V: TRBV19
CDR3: CASSIANRERGYTF

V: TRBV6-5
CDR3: CASSPDGKPWGYTF

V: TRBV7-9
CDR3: CASSLVGGQARQYF

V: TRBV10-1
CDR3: CASSEGLNYEQYF

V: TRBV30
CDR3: CAWSQRRNQPQHF

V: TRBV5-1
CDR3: CASSSTSPRGANEKLFF

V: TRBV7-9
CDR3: CASSPVGGTDTQYF

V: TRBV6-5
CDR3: CASSRLRTNEKLFF

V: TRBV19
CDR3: CASSIEAGTLGANVLTF

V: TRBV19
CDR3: CASSIGEGNNSPLHF